Listed below are T cell receptor beta chains from one sample, sequenced in a study of T cells in narcolepsy. Sequenced by immunoSEQ multiplex PCR; TCRdb stores in-frame clones only, minus some. The table shows 25,000 to 30,000 clones, with 70% to 85% occurring only once. Sequenced: memory (CD45RA-) CD4+ T cells from blood. All receptors come from a human donor in good health. CDR3s include the opening cysteine and the closing phenylalanine or tryptophan. Fields, in order: clone size, V gene, J gene, D gene, CDR3 DNA, CDR3 protein. The D gene is left open where the match is weak. The listing skips clone size in some rows; elsewhere it reads once, few, many or a size class.

-	TRBV10-3	TRBJ2-7	-	TGTGCCAGCAGTTACTCGTCACTGGGTTCCTACGAGCAGTACTTC	CASSYSSLGSYEQYF
-	TRBV21-1	TRBJ2-5	-	TGTGCCAGCAGCAAGAGGGACAGGGCGGCCCAGTACTTC	CASSKRDRAAQYF
-	TRBV7-2	TRBJ1-3	-	TGTGCCAGCAGCTTGGGGATCTCTGGAAGCACCATATATTTT	CASSLGISGSTIYF
-	TRBV2	TRBJ2-1	-	TGTGCCAGCAGGGGGGAGGTAGGGGACATTGAGCAGTTCTTC	CASRGEVGDIEQFF
-	TRBV5-1	TRBJ2-3	TRBD2	TGCGCCAGCAGCTTGGGGCGGGAGATCGATACGCAGTATTTT	CASSLGREIDTQYF
-	TRBV25-1	TRBJ2-7	TRBD1	TGTGCCAGCAGGGCAGGGGGCTGGGAAGAGCAGTACTTC	CASRAGGWEEQYF
-	TRBV2	TRBJ1-2	TRBD1	TGTGCCAGCAGTGAAGCCAGGGGGGCAGCTGGCTACACCTTC	CASSEARGAAGYTF
-	TRBV9	TRBJ2-1	-	TGTGCCAGCAGCGTAGTACTGGGCGGGGGACAGAACAATGAGCAGTTCTTC	CASSVVLGGGQNNEQFF
-	TRBV15	TRBJ2-5	-	TGTGCCACCAGCAGAGATGGGCAGACCCAGTACTTC	CATSRDGQTQYF
once	TRBV28	TRBJ2-7	TRBD2	TGTGCCAGCAGTCAACCCGGGACTAGGGTCTCCTACGAGCAGTACTTC	CASSQPGTRVSYEQYF
-	TRBV7-9	TRBJ1-5	TRBD1	TGTGCCAGCAGCTTAGTGGGACAGGGAGGTCAGCCCCAGCATTTT	CASSLVGQGGQPQHF
-	TRBV9	TRBJ2-3	-	TGTGCCAGCAGCTTCCTCGGCGGGACGACAGATACGCAGTATTTT	CASSFLGGTTDTQYF
-	TRBV2	TRBJ2-1	-	TGTGCCAGCAGTTACCGGGACGGAGACAATGAGCAGTTCTTC	CASSYRDGDNEQFF
few	TRBV6-5	TRBJ1-1	-	TGTGCCAGCTCCCCAGCCCTCACATCAGGAGCTTTCTTT	CASSPALTSGAFF
-	TRBV6-5	TRBJ1-2	-	TGTGCCAGCAGGAGAGACAACTATGGCTACACCTTC	CASRRDNYGYTF
-	TRBV7-2	TRBJ2-5	-	TGTGCCAGCAGCTACCCAAAAGAGACCCAGTACTTC	CASSYPKETQYF
-	TRBV6-6	TRBJ2-3	-	TGTGCCAGCAGTAACGCCCAGGGGCGCGGCACAGATACGCAGTATTTT	CASSNAQGRGTDTQYF
-	TRBV2	TRBJ1-5	-	TGTGCCAGCAGCACAGGGTTGGGCAATCAGCCCCAGCATTTT	CASSTGLGNQPQHF
-	TRBV7-9	TRBJ1-2	-	TGTGCCAGCAGCTCGCGGGAGGAAGGCTACACCTTC	CASSSREEGYTF
-	TRBV5-6	TRBJ1-1	-	TGTGCCAGCAGCTTACGGGACGTTCAGGGAGCAGAAGCTTTCTTT	CASSLRDVQGAEAFF
once	TRBV7-6	TRBJ1-1	TRBD1	TGTGCCAGCAGCTTAGGGGGACAGGGGAACACTGAAGCTTTCTTT	CASSLGGQGNTEAFF
-	TRBV5-1	TRBJ2-7	TRBD2	TGCGCCAGCAGCTTGGCCGGGCTAGCGGGAGGTCGAGTGGACGAGCAGTACTTC	CASSLAGLAGGRVDEQYF
-	TRBV6-1	TRBJ2-5	-	TGTGCCAGCAGCCAACCCGGGGGGCTAGAGACCCAGTACTTC	CASSQPGGLETQYF
-	TRBV6-5	TRBJ1-4	-	TGTGCCAGCAGCCTAGGGAGGGAGGAAAAACTGTTTTTT	CASSLGREEKLFF
few	TRBV5-6	TRBJ1-6	-	TGTGCCAGCAGCTTGTTAGGTTCACCCCTCCACTTT	CASSLLGSPLHF
-	TRBV6-6	TRBJ1-6	-	TGTGCCAGCAGAGAGGAAAGGACCTATAATTCACCCCTCCACTTT	CASREERTYNSPLHF
few	TRBV6-6	TRBJ1-1	-	TGTGCCAGCAGAGCAAGGGCCACGGGCGAAGCTTTCTTT	CASRARATGEAFF
-	TRBV15	TRBJ2-5	-	TGTGCCACCAGCAGAGAAGAGACCCAGTACTTC	CATSREETQYF
-	TRBV18	TRBJ1-2	-	TGTGCCACCAATCCAGGAGTTGACTATGGCTACACCTTC	CATNPGVDYGYTF
-	TRBV5-1	TRBJ1-4	TRBD1	TGCGCCAGCAGCTTGGTCCCTGACAGGGGAGGGGAAAAACTGTTTTTT	CASSLVPDRGGEKLFF
-	TRBV28	TRBJ1-2	-	TGTGCCAGCAGTTCCGGGACCGGGCTGGGCTATGGCTACACCTTC	CASSSGTGLGYGYTF
once	TRBV9	TRBJ2-7	-	TGTGCCAGCAGCGTCGGACAGAGTAGTGACTACGAGCAGTACTTC	CASSVGQSSDYEQYF
-	TRBV7-3	TRBJ2-7	TRBD2	TGTGCCAGCAGCAGAAGCCGTTCTAGCGGATCCTACGAGCAGTACTTC	CASSRSRSSGSYEQYF
-	TRBV30	TRBJ2-1	-	TGTGCCTGGAGTCCACGGCAAGGGAAAGGTAGAAATGAGCAGTTCTTC	CAWSPRQGKGRNEQFF
once	TRBV6-1	TRBJ1-6	-	TGTGCCAGCAGTGAAAGGGGAAGGGATTCACCCCTCCACTTT	CASSERGRDSPLHF
-	TRBV4-2	TRBJ2-3	-	TGTGCCAGCAGCCACACCGGACTAACAAATACAGATACGCAGTATTTT	CASSHTGLTNTDTQYF
once	TRBV11-2	TRBJ1-5	-	TGTGCCAGCAGCTTAGGCGCAGGTCCCCAGCCCCAGCATTTT	CASSLGAGPQPQHF
once	TRBV6-6	TRBJ2-2	-	TGTGCCAGCAGTAGACGGGACGGAGCCGGGGAGCTGTTTTTT	CASSRRDGAGELFF
-	TRBV7-9	TRBJ2-1	-	TGTGCCAGCAGCTTAGCCCGCAATGAGCAGTTCTTC	CASSLARNEQFF
-	TRBV7-8	TRBJ2-2	-	TGTGCCAGCAGCCGGGACCCAACCGGGGAGCTGTTTTTT	CASSRDPTGELFF
-	TRBV6-1	TRBJ2-7	-	TGTGCCAGCAGCCACTACGAGCAGTACTTC	CASSHYEQYF
few	TRBV5-5	TRBJ1-5	-	TGTGCCAGCAGCCTCGGACAGACCGTTGGGGGCAATCAGCCCCAGCATTTT	CASSLGQTVGGNQPQHF
few	TRBV20-1	TRBJ2-1	-	TGCAGTGCTAGTGACCACAATGAGCAGTTCTTC	CSASDHNEQFF
-	TRBV14	TRBJ1-1	-	TGTGCCAGCAGCCAACCGTACACTGAAGCTTTCTTT	CASSQPYTEAFF
-	TRBV15	TRBJ2-2	TRBD1	TGTGCCACCAGCAGCCGGGACAGGGGGCGAAGTACGGCGAACACCGGGGAGCTGTTTTTT	CATSSRDRGRSTANTGELFF
-	TRBV7-9	TRBJ2-2	TRBD2	TGTGCCAGCAGCGAACTAGCGCCCCCCGGGGAGCTGTTTTTT	CASSELAPPGELFF